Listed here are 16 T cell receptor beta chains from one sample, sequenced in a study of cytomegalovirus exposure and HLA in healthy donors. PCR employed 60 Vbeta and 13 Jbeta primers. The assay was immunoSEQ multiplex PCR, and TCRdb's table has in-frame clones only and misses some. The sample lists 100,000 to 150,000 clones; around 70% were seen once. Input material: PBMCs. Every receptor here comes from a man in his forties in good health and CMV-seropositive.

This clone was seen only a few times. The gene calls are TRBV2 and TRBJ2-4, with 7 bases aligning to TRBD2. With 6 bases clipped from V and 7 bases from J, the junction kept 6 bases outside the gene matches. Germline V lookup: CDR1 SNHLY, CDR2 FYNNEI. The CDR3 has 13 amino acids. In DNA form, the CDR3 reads TGTGCCAGCAGAGGACTAGGCGGCAACATTCAGTACTTC. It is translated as CASRGLGGNIQYF.

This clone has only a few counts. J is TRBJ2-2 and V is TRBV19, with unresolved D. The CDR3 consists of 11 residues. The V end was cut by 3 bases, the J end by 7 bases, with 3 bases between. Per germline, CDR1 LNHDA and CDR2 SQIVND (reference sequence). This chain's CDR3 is CASSILGELFF. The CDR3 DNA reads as TGTGCCAGTAGTATCCTCGGGGAGCTGTTTTTT.

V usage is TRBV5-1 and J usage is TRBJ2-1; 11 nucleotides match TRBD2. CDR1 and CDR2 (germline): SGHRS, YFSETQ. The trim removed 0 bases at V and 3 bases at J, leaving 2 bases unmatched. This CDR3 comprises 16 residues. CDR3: CASSLGLAGLYNEQFF. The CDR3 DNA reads TGCGCCAGCAGCTTGGGACTAGCGGGACTCTACAATGAGCAGTTCTTC.

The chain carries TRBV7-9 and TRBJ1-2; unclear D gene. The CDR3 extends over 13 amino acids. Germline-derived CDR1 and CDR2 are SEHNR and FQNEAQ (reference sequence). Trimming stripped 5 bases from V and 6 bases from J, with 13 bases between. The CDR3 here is CASSAGGRHGYTF. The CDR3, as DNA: TGTGCCAGCAGCGCCGGAGGGAGGCATGGCTACACCTTC. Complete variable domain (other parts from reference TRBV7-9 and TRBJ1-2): DTGVSQNPRHKITKRGQNVTFRCDPISEHNRLYWYRQTLGQGPEFLTYFQNEAQLEKSRLLSDRFSAERPKGSFSTLEIQRTEQGDSAMYLCASSAGGRHGYTFGSGTRLTVV.

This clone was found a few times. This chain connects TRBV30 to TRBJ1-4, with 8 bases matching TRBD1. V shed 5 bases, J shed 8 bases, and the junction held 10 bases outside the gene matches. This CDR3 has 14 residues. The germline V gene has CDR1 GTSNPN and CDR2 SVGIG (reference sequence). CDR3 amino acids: CAWQPTGGEEKLFF. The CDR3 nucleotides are TGTGCCTGGCAACCTACAGGGGGGGAAGAAAAACTGTTTTTT.

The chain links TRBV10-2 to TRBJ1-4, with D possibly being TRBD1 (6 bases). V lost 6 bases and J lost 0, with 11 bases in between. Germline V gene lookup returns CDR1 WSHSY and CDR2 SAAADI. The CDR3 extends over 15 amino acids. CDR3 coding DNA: TGCGCCAGCAGAAGACAGGAGGCAACTAATGAAAAACTGTTTTTT. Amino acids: CASRRQEATNEKLFF.

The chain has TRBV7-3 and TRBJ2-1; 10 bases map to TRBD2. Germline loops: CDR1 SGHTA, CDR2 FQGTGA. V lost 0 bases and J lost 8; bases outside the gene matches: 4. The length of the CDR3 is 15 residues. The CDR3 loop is CASSLTTSGYDEQFF. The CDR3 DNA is TGTGCCAGCAGCTTAACGACTAGCGGGTATGATGAGCAGTTCTTC.

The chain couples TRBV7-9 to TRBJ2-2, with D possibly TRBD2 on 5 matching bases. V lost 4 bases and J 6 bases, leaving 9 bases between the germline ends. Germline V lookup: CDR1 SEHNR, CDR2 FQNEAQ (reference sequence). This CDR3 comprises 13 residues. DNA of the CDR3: TGTGCCAGCAGCTCCCTAGCACCCGGGGAGCTGTTTTTT. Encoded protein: CASSSLAPGELFF. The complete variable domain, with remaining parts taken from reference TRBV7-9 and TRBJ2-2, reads DTGVSQNPRHKITKRGQNVTFRCDPISEHNRLYWYRQTLGQGPEFLTYFQNEAQLEKSRLLSDRFSAERPKGSFSTLEIQRTEQGDSAMYLCASSSLAPGELFFGEGSRLTVL.

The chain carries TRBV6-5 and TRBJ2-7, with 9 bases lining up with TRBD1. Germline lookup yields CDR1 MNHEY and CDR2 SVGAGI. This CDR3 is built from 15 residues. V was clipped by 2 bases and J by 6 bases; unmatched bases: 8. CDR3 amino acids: CASSYRGTGKVEQYF. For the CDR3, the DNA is TGTGCCAGCAGTTACCGAGGGACAGGGAAGGTCGAGCAGTACTTC.

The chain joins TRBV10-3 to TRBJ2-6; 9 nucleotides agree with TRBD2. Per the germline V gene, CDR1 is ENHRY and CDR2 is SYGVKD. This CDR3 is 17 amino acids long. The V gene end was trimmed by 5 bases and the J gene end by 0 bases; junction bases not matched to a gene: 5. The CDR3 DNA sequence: TGTGCCATCAGTACCCAAGCGGGGGGCTCTGGGGCCAACGTCCTGACTTTC. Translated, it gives CAISTQAGGSGANVLTF.

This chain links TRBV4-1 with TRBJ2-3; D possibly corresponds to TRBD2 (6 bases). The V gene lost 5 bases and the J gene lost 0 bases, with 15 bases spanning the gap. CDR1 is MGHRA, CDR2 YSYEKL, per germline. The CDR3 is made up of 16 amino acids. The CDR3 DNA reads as TGCGCCAGCAGCGACATCGGGGGAGCTAGCACAGATACGCAGTATTTT. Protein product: CASSDIGGASTDTQYF.

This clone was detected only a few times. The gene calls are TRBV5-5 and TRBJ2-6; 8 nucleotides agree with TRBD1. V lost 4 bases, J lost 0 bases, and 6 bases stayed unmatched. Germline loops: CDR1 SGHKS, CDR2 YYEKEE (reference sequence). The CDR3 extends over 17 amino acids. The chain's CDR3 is CASSPRDRISGANVLTF. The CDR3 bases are TGTGCCAGCAGCCCCCGGGACAGGATCTCTGGGGCCAACGTCCTGACTTTC.

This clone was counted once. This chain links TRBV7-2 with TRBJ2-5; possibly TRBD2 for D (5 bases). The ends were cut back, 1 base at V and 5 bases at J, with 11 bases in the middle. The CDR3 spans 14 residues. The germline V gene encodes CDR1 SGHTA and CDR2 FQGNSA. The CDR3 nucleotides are TGTGCCAGCAGCTTAGGGAGCCGCGGGGAGACCCAGTACTTC. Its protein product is CASSLGSRGETQYF.

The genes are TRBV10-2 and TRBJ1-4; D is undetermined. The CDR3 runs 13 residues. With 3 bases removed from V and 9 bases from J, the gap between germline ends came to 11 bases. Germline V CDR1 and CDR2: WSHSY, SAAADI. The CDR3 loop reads CASSDGVSKKLFF. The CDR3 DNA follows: TGCGCCAGCAGTGACGGGGTTTCCAAAAAACTGTTTTTT.

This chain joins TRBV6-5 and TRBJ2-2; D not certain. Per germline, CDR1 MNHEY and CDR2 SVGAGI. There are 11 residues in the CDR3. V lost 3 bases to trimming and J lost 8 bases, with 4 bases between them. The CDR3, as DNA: TGTGCCAGCAGTTATTATGGGGAGCTGTTTTTT. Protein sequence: CASSYYGELFF.

This CDR3 reads CASRLIRTGQQYF. CDR3 sequence (DNA): TGTGCAAGTCGCTTAATTAGGACAGGACAGCAGTACTTC. The chain employs TRBV12-2 and TRBJ2-7; the table's D call, TRBD1, was not checked against the DNA. TRBV12-2 is shown as a pseudogene. The CDR3 consists of 13 residues.